Listed below are T cell receptor beta chains from one sample, sequenced in a study of control samples from healthy donors and cancer patients. The table came from immunoSEQ multiplex PCR; TCRdb's copy has only in-frame clones and leaves some out. There are 190,000 or so clones in the sample; over 85% occur only once, and almost 1.5% lies in the top ten. Sequenced sample: blood. These receptors were obtained from a man between 18 and 35 years old in good health. Each CDR3 is given with its conserved first and last residue. A D gene is named only where the DNA matches it firmly.

D gene,V gene,J gene,CDR3 DNA,CDR3 protein
TRBD2,TRBV11-3,TRBJ2-1,TGTGCCAGCAGCTTAGGAGCGGGGGGGAGTAATGAGCAGTTCTTC,CASSLGAGGSNEQFF
.,TRBV7-2,TRBJ2-1,TGTGCCAGCAGCTCGGATGGGGCCCCTCCCGAGCAGTTCTTC,CASSSDGAPPEQFF
TRBD1,TRBV2,TRBJ2-7,TGTGCCAGCAGTGAAGCAGGTGCGGGGACAGGGCTAAACGAGCAGTACTTC,CASSEAGAGTGLNEQYF
TRBD1,TRBV28,TRBJ2-3,TGTGCCAGCACCTCTCAGGGGGAAACAGATACGCAGTATTTT,CASTSQGETDTQYF
TRBD1,TRBV9,TRBJ1-3,TGTGCCAGCAGCCCATGGACAGGTCCAAGCTCTGGAAACACCATATATTTT,CASSPWTGPSSGNTIYF
.,TRBV19,TRBJ2-2,TGTGCCAGTAGGCCTGGGGGGGCGTTCACCGGGGAGCTGTTTTTT,CASRPGGAFTGELFF
.,TRBV19,TRBJ2-7,TGTGCCAGACAGGGACACCCCTACGAGCAGTACTTC,CARQGHPYEQYF
TRBD1,TRBV12-3/TRBV12-4,TRBJ1-1,TGTGCCAGCAGTCCCTCGACAGGGTTGGCTTTCTTT,CASSPSTGLAFF
.,TRBV4-1,TRBJ1-5,TGCGCCAGCAGCCAAGAAGCACAGGGTCGAGGTCAGCCCCAGCATTTT,CASSQEAQGRGQPQHF
.,TRBV5-6,TRBJ1-5,TGTGCCAGCAGCTTGTTGGCAGATGCACAGCCCCAGCATTTT,CASSLLADAQPQHF
.,TRBV7-9,TRBJ2-3,TGTGCCAGCAGCTTAGTGGGGCTTATTTTTCCAGATACGCAGTATTTT,CASSLVGLIFPDTQYF
.,TRBV19,TRBJ2-2,TGTGCCAGTACCCAAGGGGGGGACACCGGGGAGCTGTTTTTT,CASTQGGDTGELFF
.,TRBV19,TRBJ1-5,TGTGCCAGTAACCCTCTTAGGGGGGGCAATCAGCCCCAGCATTTT,CASNPLRGGNQPQHF
TRBD1,TRBV5-1,TRBJ1-5,TGCGCCAGCAGCTTGGGGACAGGGACGGATCAGCCCCAGCATTTT,CASSLGTGTDQPQHF
TRBD2,TRBV11-2,TRBJ2-3,TGTGCCAGCAGTCTTCGACTAGCGGGGGCCCCAGATACGCAGTATTTT,CASSLRLAGAPDTQYF
.,TRBV9,TRBJ2-3,TGTGCCAGCAGCGTAATAGGACAAAACACAGATACGCAGTATTTT,CASSVIGQNTDTQYF